The 4 T cell receptor beta chains below were found in one sample sequenced in a study of T cells after yellow fever vaccination (dated by TCRdb to between 2018 and 2020). What the treatment or condition label conveys for this sample: live attenuated yellow fever vaccine strain. Receptor libraries were prepared by 5' RACE. Sequenced using an Illumina HiSeq 2500. TCRdb reanalyzed the raw reads on its own, using fastp at Q25 for trimming and MiXCR for clone calling, and kept in-frame beta chains. CDR3 protein sequences are deduplicated, and each keeps its most common genes and DNA. The sample has roughly 300,000 distinct CDR3 sequences on record, around 8.1% of them singletons. Of the sample, under 20% falls within the top ten clones. The source material was PBMCs, sampled roughly 46 days after the first yellow fever vaccination. These TCRs come from a man younger than 35 who received the YFV17D yellow fever vaccine.

A few counts support this clonotype. V usage is TRBV20-1 and J usage is TRBJ2-5; 8 bases match TRBD2. CDR3 length: 13 amino acids. V shed 5 bases and J 5 bases; nucleotides not matched to a gene: 7. Per germline, CDR1 DFQATT and CDR2 SNEGSKA (reference sequence). CDR3 in DNA: TGCAGTGCTTATTACGGGGGGGCGGAGACCCAGTACTTC. It translates to CSAYYGGAETQYF.

This chain uses TRBV13 with TRBJ1-1; D possibly corresponds to TRBD1 (6 bases). The CDR3 is 15 residues long. V dropped 5 bases and J dropped 6 bases, with 19 bases sitting between them. Germline CDR1 reads PRHDT; CDR2 reads FYEKMQ (reference sequence). The CDR3 loop is CASSQTGFKVSEAFF. The CDR3 DNA is TGTGCCAGCAGCCAAACAGGGTTTAAGGTATCTGAAGCTTTCTTT. Based on the CDR3 plus reference TRBV13 and TRBJ1-1, the full variable domain is AAGVIQSPRHLIKEKRETATLKCYPIPRHDTVYWYQQGPGQDPQFLISFYEKMQSDKGSIPDRFSAQQFSDYHSELNMSSLELGDSALYFCASSQTGFKVSEAFFGQGTRLTVV.

The rearrangement uses TRBV12-3 or TRBV12-4 and TRBJ2-1; D possibly matches TRBD1 or TRBD2 (6 bases each). V was trimmed by 6 bases and J by 7 bases, leaving 10 bases between them. CDR3 length: 12 amino acids. CDR3 loop: CASRGGQNEQFF. DNA for the CDR3: TGTGCCAGCAGGGGGGGCCAGAATGAGCAGTTCTTC.

V gene TRBV11-3 combines with J gene TRBJ2-3; D gene ambiguous. The V end was cut by 1 base, the J end by 4 bases, with 6 bases between. CDR3 size: 13 residues. The germline V gene has CDR1 SGHNT and CDR2 YENEEA. The CDR3 loop is CASSLGTADTQYF. CDR3 DNA: TGTGCCAGCAGCTTAGGGACCGCAGATACGCAGTATTTT.